The TCR beta chain described here comes from a study of T cell clonality in common variable immunodeficiency. Findings of the study overall: Common variable immunodeficiency TCR beta sequences reportedly had fewer deletions and N-nucleotide insertions.

CDR1 and CDR2 (germline): SSHAT, FNYEAQ (reference sequence). CDR3 size: 15 residues. Details on this clone: What it binds is not known. A read error may account for a junction end that differs from germline. The read terminates 3 residues before the CDR3 end, so the remaining end is supplied by the germline J gene.

The method was immunoSEQ multiplex PCR; TCRdb's version includes in-frame clones alone and lacks a portion of them. Its table lists 8,000 to 9,500 clones. Specimen: peripheral blood mononuclear cells. The origin of this receptor is a human donor with common variable immunodeficiency. This sequence joins TRBV7-7 and TRBJ1-4, with D hard to call. The CDR3 loop is CASSLGSGLNEKLFF. The sequenced part of the CDR3 DNA is TGTGCTAGCAGCTTAGGCTCCGGACTCAATGAAAAA.